The present entry profiles one TCR beta chain with its context. Its antigen is unknown. These data belong to a study of blood T cells in healthy people across ages. General study results and limits: Shifts in expanded clonotypes may have been confounded by donor CMV status, which was unknown. Samples with more naive T cells showed higher observed beta diversity. As age increased, TCR beta diversity per million T cells fell in a roughly linear fashion.

Sample-barcoded 5' priming and a J-beta primer mix drove a second PCR of roughly 6 to 12 cycles. MiXCR, applied by TCRdb to the 5' RACE reads, yields one record per CDR3 protein. The repertoire holds roughly 1.7 million distinct CDR3 sequences, with 30% to 35% as singletons. V shed 2 bases and J shed 5 bases, with 13 bases lying between them. Germline V CDR1 and CDR2: DFQATT, SNEGSKA (reference sequence). The CDR3 is 14 amino acids. This TCR was sampled from a woman aged 25 to 39 in good health. Sequencing was performed on blood. This chain connects TRBV20-1 to TRBJ1-5; tentatively, D is TRBD1 (5 bases). CDR3 bases: TGCAGTGCTAGATCGGCGGGGGGTGATCAGCCCCAGCATTTT. As protein: CSARSAGGDQPQHF.